This T cell receptor beta chain was obtained from a study of neurological immune-mediated disorders. Study-wide background: The approximately 34 multiple sclerosis patients comprised some 30 that were relapsing-remitting and 3 that were secondary progressive. Study observations and caveats: No CDR3 amino acid sequences were shared by expanded clones across subjects, suggesting private repertoires in all groups. Phylogenetic grouping placed 18 of 34 multiple sclerosis patients' repertoires in one related-CDR3 cluster, a possible signature.

The time point denotes: longitudinal time-point 2. Every sequencing run generated over 190 million TCR-beta sequences from 15-18 subjects. Each CDR3 protein gets one entry after TCRdb re-called the 5' RACE reads with MiXCR. The sample has about 80,000 distinct CDR3 sequences, approximately 6% seen once. Regarding this clonotype: Its antigen is not known.

V was trimmed by 4 bases and J by 4 bases, leaving 10 bases between them. The CDR3 spans 13 residues. CDR1 is SGHRS, CDR2 YFSETQ, per germline. Sequencing was performed on PBMCs. The clonotype comes from a woman in her fifties or sixties with multiple sclerosis. The chain couples TRBV5-1 to TRBJ2-3; TRBD1 or TRBD2 may be the D gene (5 bases each). The CDR3 DNA reads as TGCGCCAGCAGCCCCGGGACCTCAGATACGCAGTATTTT. As protein: CASSPGTSDTQYF.